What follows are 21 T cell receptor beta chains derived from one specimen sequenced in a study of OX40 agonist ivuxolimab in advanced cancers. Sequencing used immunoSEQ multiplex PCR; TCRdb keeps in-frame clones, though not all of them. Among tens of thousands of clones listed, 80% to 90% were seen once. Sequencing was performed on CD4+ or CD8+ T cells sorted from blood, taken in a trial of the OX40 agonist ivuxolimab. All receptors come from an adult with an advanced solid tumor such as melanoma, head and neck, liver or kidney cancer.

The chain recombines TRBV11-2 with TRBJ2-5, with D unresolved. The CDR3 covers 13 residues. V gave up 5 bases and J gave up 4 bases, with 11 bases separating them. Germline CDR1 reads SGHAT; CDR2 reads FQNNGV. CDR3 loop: CASSATQIETQYF. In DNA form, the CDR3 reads TGTGCCAGCAGCGCGACTCAGATAGAGACCCAGTACTTC.

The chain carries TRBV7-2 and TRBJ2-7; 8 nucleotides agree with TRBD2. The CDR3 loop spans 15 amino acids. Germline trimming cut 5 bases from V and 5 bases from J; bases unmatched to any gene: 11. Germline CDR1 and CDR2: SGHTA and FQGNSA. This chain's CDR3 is CASSTSGRGFNEQYF. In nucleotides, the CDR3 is TGTGCCAGCAGCACCAGCGGGAGAGGCTTTAACGAGCAGTACTTC. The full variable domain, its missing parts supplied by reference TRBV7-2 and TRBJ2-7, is GAGVSQSPSNKVTEKGKDVELRCDPISGHTALYWYRQSLGQGLEFLIYFQGNSAPDKSGLPSDRFSAERTGGSVSTLTIQRTQQEDSAVYLCASSTSGRGFNEQYFGPGTRLTVT.

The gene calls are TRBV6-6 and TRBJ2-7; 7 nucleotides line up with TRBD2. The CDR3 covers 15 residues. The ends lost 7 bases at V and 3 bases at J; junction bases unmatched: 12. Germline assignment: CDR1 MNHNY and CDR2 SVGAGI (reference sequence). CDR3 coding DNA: TGTGCCAGCACCCCTGGCGGGAGATCCCACTACGAGCAGTACTTC. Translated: CASTPGGRSHYEQYF.

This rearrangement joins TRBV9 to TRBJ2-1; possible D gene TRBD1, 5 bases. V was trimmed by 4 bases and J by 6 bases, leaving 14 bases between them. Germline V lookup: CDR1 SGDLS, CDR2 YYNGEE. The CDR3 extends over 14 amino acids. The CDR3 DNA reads TGTGCCAGCAGCCCAGGGCCATTAAGCAATGAGCAGTTCTTC. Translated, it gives CASSPGPLSNEQFF.

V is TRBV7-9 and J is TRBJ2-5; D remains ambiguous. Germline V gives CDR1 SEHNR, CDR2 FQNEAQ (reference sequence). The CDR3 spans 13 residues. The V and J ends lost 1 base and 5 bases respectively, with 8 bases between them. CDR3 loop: CASSLGGLETQYF. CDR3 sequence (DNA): TGTGCCAGCAGCTTAGGAGGATTGGAGACCCAGTACTTC.

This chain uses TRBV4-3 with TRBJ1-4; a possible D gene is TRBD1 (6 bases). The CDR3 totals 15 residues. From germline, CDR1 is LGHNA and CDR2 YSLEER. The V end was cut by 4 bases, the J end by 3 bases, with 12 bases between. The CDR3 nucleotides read TGCGCCAGCAGCCCTTCGGGGGCCGCTAATGAAAAACTGTTTTTT. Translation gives CASSPSGAANEKLFF.

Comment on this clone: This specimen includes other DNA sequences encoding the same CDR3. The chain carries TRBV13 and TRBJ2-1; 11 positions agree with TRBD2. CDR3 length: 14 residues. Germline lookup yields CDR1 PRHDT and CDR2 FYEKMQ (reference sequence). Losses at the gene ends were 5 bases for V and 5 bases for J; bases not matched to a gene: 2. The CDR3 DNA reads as TGTGCCAGCAGCACGGGACTAGCGGACAATGAGCAGTTCTTC. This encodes CASSTGLADNEQFF.

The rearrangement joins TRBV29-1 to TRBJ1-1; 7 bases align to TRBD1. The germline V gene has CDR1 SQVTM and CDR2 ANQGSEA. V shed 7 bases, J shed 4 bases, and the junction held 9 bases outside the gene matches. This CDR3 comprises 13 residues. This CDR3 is CSAATGSGTEAFF. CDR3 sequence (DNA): TGCAGCGCCGCGACAGGGTCGGGCACTGAAGCTTTCTTT.

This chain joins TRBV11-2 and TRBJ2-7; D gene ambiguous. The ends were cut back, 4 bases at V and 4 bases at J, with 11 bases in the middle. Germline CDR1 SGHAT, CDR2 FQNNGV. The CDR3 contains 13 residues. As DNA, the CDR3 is TGTGCCAGCAGCTCACACACGTTGTACGAGCAGTACTTC. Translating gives CASSSHTLYEQYF.

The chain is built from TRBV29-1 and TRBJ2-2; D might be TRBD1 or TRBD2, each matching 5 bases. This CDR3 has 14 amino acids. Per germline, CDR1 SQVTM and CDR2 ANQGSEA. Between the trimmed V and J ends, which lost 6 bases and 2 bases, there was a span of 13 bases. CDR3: CSVPLGGNTGELFF. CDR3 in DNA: TGCAGCGTGCCCCTTGGGGGTAACACCGGGGAGCTGTTTTTT.

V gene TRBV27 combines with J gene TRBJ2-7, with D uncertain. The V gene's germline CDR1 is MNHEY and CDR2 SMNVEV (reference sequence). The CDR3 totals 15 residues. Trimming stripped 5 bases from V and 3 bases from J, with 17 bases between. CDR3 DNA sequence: TGTGCCAGCAGTCCCGAGGTAGGGCAGGTCTACGAGCAGTACTTC. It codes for CASSPEVGQVYEQYF.

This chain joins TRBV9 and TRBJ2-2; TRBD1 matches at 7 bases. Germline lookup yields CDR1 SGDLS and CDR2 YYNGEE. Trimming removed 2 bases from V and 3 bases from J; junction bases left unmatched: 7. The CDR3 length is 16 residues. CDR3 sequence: CASSVGDRIYTGELFF. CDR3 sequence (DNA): TGTGCCAGCAGCGTGGGGGACAGAATCTACACCGGGGAGCTGTTTTTT. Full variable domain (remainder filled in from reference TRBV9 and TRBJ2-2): DSGVTQTPKHLITATGQRVTLRCSPRSGDLSVYWYQQSLDQGLQFLIQYYNGEERAKGNILERFSAQQFPDLHSELNLSSLELGDSALYFCASSVGDRIYTGELFFGEGSRLTVL.

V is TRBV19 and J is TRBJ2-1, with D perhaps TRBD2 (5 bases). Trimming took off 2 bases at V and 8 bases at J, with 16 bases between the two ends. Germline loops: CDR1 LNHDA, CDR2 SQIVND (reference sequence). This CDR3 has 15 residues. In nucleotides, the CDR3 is TGTGCCAGTAGTATATCCGGGAACTTCGGCGATGAGCAGTTCTTC. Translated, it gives CASSISGNFGDEQFF.

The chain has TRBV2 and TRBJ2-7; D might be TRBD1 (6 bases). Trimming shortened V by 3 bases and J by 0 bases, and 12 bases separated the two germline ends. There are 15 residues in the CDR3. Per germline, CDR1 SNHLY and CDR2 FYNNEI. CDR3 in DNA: TGTGCCAGCAGTGAGGGGACACTAAGCTCCTACGAGCAGTACTTC. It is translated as CASSEGTLSSYEQYF.

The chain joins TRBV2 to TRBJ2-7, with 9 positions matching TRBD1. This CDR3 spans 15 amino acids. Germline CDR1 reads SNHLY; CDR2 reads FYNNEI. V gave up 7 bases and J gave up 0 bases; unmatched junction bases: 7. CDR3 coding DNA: TGTGCCAGCAAACCGGACAGGGGCACCTCCTACGAGCAGTACTTC. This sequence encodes CASKPDRGTSYEQYF.

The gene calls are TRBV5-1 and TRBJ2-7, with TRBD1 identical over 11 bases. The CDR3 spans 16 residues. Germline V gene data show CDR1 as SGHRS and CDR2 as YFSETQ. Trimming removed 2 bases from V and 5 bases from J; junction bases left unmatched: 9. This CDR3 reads CASSLNPGQGVHEQYF. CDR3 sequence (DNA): TGCGCCAGCAGCTTAAATCCGGGACAGGGGGTCCACGAGCAGTACTTC.

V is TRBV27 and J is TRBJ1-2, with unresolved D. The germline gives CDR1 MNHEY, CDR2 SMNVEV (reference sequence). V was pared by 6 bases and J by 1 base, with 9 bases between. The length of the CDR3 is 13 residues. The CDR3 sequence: CASRPTRNYGYTF. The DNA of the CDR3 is TGTGCCAGCAGACCGACACGTAACTATGGCTACACCTTC.

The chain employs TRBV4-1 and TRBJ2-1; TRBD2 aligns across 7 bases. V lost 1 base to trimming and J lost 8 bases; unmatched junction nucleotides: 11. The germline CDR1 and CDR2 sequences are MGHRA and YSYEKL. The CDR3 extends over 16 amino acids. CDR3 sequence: CASSQAAGEYRYEQFF. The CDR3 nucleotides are TGCGCCAGCAGCCAAGCCGCGGGAGAGTATCGGTATGAGCAGTTCTTC.

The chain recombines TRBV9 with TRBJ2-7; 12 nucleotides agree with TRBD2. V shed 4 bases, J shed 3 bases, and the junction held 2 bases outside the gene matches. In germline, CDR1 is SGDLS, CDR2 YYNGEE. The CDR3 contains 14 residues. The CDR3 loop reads CASSPGLAGYEQYF. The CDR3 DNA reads TGTGCCAGCAGCCCGGGACTAGCGGGCTACGAGCAGTACTTC.

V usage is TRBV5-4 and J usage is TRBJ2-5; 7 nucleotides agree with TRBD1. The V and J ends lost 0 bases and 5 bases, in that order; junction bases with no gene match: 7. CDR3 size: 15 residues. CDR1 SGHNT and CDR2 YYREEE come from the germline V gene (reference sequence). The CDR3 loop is CASSLVAGGVETQYF. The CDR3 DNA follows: TGTGCCAGCAGCTTGGTGGCAGGGGGTGTGGAGACCCAGTACTTC. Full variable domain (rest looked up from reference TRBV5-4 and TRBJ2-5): ETGVTQSPTHLIKTRGQQVTLRCSSQSGHNTVSWYQQALGQGPQFIFQYYREEENGRGNFPPRFSGLQFPNYSSELNVNALELDDSALYLCASSLVAGGVETQYFGPGTRLLVL.

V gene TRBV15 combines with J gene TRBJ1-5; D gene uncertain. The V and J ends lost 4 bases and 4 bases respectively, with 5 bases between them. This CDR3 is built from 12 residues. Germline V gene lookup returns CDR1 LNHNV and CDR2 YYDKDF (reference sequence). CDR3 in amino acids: CATSKANQPQHF. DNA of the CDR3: TGTGCCACCAGCAAGGCGAATCAGCCCCAGCATTTT. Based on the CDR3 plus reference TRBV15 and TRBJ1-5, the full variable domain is DAMVIQNPRYQVTQFGKPVTLSCSQTLNHNVMYWYQQKSSQAPKLLFHYYDKDFNNEADTPDNFQSRRPNTSFCFLDIRSPGLGDTAMYLCATSKANQPQHFGDGTRLSIL.